This T cell receptor (beta chain) emerged from a study of cytomegalovirus exposure and HLA in healthy donors. Study results and limitations: The majority of TCR sequences were rare, yet some public TCRs appeared in many donors. In vitro, a few CMV-associated chains proved specific for CMV antigens.

Looked up from germline, CDR1 is SGHNT and CDR2 is YYREEE (reference sequence). This CDR3 contains 19 residues. The junction had 14 bases not matched to a gene; V was cut back by 1 base and J by 3 bases. It was the roughly 130-subject validation cohort, separate from the approximately 620-subject first cohort, to which the donors belonged. Details on this clone: What it binds is not known.

Generated by immunoSEQ multiplex PCR, the TCRdb table keeps only in-frame clones and is missing some. Among roughly 65,000 clones listed, around 95% were seen once. The chain combines TRBV5-4 with TRBJ2-7, with 12 bases aligning to TRBD2. Sequenced input: PBMCs. The receptor's source is a young man in good health and CMV-seropositive. The CDR3 coding sequence is TGTGCCAGCAGCTTGAGTACAGGAAGACTAGCGGGAGACTTCTACGAGCAGTACTTC. Its translation: CASSLSTGRLAGDFYEQYF.